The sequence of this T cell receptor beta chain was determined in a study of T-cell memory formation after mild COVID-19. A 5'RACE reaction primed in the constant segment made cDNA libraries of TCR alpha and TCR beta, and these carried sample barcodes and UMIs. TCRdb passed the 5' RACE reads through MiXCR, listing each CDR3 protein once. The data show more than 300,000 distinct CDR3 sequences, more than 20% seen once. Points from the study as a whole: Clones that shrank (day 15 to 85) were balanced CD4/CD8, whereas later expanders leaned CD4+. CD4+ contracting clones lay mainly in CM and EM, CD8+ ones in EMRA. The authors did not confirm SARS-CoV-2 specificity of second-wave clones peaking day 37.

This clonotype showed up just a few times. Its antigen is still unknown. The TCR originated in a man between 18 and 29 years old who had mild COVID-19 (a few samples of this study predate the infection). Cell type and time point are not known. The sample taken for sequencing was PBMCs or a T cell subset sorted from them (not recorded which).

CDR3 in DNA: TGTGCCAGCAGCTACCTGGGACAGAAGGATGAAAAACTGTTTTTT. Translating it yields CASSYLGQKDEKLFF. The rearrangement uses TRBV7-9 and TRBJ1-4; 7 bases align to TRBD1. The CDR3 runs 15 residues. CDR1 and CDR2 (germline): SEHNR, FQNEAQ (reference sequence). V was pared by 4 bases and J by 6 bases, with 8 bases of the junction left unmatched.